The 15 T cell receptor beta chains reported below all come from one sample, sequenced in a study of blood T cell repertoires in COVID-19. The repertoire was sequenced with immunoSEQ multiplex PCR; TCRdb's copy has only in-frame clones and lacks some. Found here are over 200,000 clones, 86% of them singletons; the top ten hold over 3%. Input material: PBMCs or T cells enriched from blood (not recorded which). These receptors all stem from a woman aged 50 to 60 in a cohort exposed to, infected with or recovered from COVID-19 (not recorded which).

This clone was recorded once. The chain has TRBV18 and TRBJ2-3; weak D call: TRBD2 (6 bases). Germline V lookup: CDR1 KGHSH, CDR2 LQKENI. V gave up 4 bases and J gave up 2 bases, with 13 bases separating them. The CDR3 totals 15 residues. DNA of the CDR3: TGTGCCAGCTCACTGCCGGGACTTACCACAGATACGCAGTATTTT. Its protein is CASSLPGLTTDTQYF.

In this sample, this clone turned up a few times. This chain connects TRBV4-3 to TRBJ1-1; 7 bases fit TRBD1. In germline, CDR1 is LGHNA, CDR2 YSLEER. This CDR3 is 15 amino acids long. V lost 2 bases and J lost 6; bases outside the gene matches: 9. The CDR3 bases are TGCGCCAGCAGCCAACAACAGGGGACGGCCTCTGAAGCTTTCTTT. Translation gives CASSQQQGTASEAFF.

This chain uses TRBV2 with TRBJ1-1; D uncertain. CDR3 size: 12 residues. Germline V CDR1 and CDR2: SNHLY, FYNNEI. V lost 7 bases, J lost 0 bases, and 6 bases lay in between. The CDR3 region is CASIVMNTEAFF. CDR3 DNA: TGTGCCAGCATCGTTATGAACACTGAAGCTTTCTTT. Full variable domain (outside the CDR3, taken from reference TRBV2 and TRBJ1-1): EPEVTQTPSHQVTQMGQEVILRCVPISNHLYFYWYRQILGQKVEFLVSFYNNEISEKSEIFDDQFSVERPDGSNFTLKIRSTKLEDSAMYFCASIVMNTEAFFGQGTRLTVV.

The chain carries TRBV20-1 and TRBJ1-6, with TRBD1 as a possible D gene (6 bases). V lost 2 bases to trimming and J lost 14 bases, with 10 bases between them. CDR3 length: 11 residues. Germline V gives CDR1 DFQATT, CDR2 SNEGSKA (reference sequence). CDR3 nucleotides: TGCAGTGCTAGAAAGGGGGACGCCCTCCACTTT. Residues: CSARKGDALHF.

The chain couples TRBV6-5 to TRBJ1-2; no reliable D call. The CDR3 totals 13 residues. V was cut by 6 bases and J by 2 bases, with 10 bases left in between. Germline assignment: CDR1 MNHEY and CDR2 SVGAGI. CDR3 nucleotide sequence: TGTGCCAGCAGAAAGACAAGCAACTATGGCTACACCTTC. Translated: CASRKTSNYGYTF.

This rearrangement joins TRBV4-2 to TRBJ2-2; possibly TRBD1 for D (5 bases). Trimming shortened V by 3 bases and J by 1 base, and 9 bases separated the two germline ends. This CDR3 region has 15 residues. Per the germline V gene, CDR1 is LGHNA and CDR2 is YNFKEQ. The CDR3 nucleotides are TGTGCCAGCAGCCACCGACAGTTGAACACCGGGGAGCTGTTTTTT. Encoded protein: CASSHRQLNTGELFF.

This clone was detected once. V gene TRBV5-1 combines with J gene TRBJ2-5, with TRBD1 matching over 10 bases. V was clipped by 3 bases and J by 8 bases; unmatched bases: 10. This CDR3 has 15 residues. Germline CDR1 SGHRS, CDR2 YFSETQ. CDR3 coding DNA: TGCGCCAGCAGCTGGGGACAGGGGAACGCTTATACCCAGTACTTC. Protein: CASSWGQGNAYTQYF.

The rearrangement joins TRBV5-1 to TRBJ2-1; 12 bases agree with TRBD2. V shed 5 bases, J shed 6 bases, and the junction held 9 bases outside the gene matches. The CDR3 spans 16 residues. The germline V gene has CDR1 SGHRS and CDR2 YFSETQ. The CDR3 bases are TGCGCCAGCAGTGCTATCCTAGCGGGGGGGCTCAATGAGCAGTTCTTC. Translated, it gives CASSAILAGGLNEQFF.

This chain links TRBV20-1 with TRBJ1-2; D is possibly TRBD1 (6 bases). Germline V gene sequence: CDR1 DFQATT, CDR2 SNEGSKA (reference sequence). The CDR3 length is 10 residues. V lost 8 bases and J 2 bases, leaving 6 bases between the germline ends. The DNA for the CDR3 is TGCAGTACAGGGAACTATGGCTACACCTTC. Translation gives CSTGNYGYTF.

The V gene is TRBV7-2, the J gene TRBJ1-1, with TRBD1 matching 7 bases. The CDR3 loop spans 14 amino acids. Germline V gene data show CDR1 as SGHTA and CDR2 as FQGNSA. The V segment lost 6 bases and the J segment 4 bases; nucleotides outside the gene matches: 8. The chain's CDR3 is CASSKDRAITEAFF. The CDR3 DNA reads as TGTGCCAGCAGTAAAGACAGGGCGATCACTGAAGCTTTCTTT.

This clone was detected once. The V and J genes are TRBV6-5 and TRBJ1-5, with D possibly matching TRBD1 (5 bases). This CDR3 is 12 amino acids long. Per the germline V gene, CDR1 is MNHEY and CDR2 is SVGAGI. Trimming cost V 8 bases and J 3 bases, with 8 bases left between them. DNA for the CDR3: TGTGCCAGCCGGGGGATCAATCAGCCCCAGCATTTT. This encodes CASRGINQPQHF.

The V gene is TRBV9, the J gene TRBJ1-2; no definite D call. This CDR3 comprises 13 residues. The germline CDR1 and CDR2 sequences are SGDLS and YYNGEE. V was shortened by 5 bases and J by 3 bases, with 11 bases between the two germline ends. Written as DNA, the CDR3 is TGTGCCAGCAGTACAACGATACACTATGGCTACACCTTC. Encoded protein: CASSTTIHYGYTF.

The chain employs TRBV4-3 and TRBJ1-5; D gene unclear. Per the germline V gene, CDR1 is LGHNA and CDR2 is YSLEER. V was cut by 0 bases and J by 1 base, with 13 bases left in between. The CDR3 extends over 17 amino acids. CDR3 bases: TGCGCCAGCAGCCAAGATTTGGCAGTTCCAAGCAATCAGCCCCAGCATTTT. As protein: CASSQDLAVPSNQPQHF.

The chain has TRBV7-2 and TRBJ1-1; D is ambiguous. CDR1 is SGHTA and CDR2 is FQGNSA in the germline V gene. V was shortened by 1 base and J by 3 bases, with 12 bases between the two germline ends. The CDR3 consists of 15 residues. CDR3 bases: TGTGCCAGCAGCTTAGGGTCCGGTCCGCACACTGAAGCTTTCTTT. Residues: CASSLGSGPHTEAFF.

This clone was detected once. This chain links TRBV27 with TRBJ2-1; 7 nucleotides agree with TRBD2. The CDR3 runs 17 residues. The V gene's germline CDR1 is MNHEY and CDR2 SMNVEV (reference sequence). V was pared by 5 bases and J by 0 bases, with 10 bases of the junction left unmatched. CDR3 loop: CASSQWSSGSSYNEQFF. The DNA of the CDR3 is TGTGCCAGCAGTCAATGGTCTAGCGGAAGCTCCTACAATGAGCAGTTCTTC.